This TCR beta chain was obtained from a study of technical replicates of blood from a handful of donors. The CDR3 covers 19 residues. CDR1 SGHDT and CDR2 YYEEEE come from the germline V gene. V shed 0 bases and J 0 bases; nucleotides not matched to a gene: 13. Only in-frame clones appear in the TCRdb table, and some are missing; sequencing was by immunoSEQ multiplex PCR. Among tens of thousands of clones listed, 95% to 98% were seen once. The sequence came from a human donor in good health. Specimen: T cells isolated from PBMCs. J is TRBJ1-2 and V is TRBV5-6, with 8 bases fitting TRBD1. The DNA for the CDR3 is TGTGCCAGCAGCTTGGTATCTCGCGTCAGGGGGCCCCCTAACTATGGCTACACCTTC. Translating gives CASSLVSRVRGPPNYGYTF.